This record concerns one TCR beta chain sequence. The data were produced by immunoSEQ multiplex PCR, yet TCRdb's version contains in-frame clones alone and is incomplete. The sample gives approximately 210,000 clones, around 85% of which show up once; about 0.95% is in the top ten. Germline CDR1 reads SNHLY; CDR2 reads FYNNEI. This CDR3 comprises 14 residues. Trimming pared 5 bases from V and 2 bases from J, leaving 10 bases between. These data come from a study of blood T cell repertoires in COVID-19. Sequenced sample: peripheral blood. This TCR was recovered from a man aged 55 to 70 with COVID-19, enrolled during active disease. The chain links TRBV2 to TRBJ1-5, with D perhaps matching TRBD1 (5 bases). CDR3 nucleotides: TGTGCCAGCAGTTTACGGGGGGGCAATCAGCCCCAGCATTTT. Translating gives CASSLRGGNQPQHF.